These 11 T cell receptor beta chains were all obtained from the same sample, sequenced in a study of ipilimumab plus nivolumab after autologous stem cell transplantation. Assay: immunoSEQ multiplex PCR; the TCRdb copy retains only in-frame clones and omits some. The sample has about 2,100 clones, 60% to 80% seen once. The sample in question was PBMCs, obtained in a trial of ipilimumab plus nivolumab as post-transplant consolidation. The receptors were sampled from a male donor with multiple myeloma.

V gene TRBV7-2 combines with J gene TRBJ1-5, with a possible D match to TRBD1 (5 bases). Trimming removed 5 bases from V and 9 bases from J, with 11 bases in between. This CDR3 is 12 amino acids long. Germline V gives CDR1 SGHTA, CDR2 FQGNSA. CDR3 amino acids: CASSGQGAPQHF. Written as DNA, the CDR3 is TGTGCCAGCAGCGGCCAGGGAGCGCCCCAGCATTTT.

The rearrangement links TRBV28 to TRBJ1-6; D is uncertain. The CDR3 has 14 amino acids. V was cut by 3 bases and J by 6 bases, with 9 bases left in between. Germline V gene sequence: CDR1 MDHEN, CDR2 SYDVKM. The CDR3 sequence: CASSFGHFNSPLHF. The CDR3, as DNA: TGTGCCAGCAGTTTCGGCCATTTTAATTCACCCCTCCACTTT.

This chain links TRBV6-1 with TRBJ2-7, with TRBD1 matching 11 bases. Trimming removed 3 bases from V and 3 bases from J; junction bases left unmatched: 1. CDR1 MNHNS and CDR2 SASEGT come from the germline V gene. This CDR3 region has 14 residues. CDR3 amino acids: CASSEGTGGYEQYF. The DNA for the CDR3 is TGTGCCAGCAGTGAGGGGACAGGGGGCTACGAGCAGTACTTC.

This clone was seen more than once but under ten times. The chain is built from TRBV10-3 and TRBJ2-7; no reliable D call. V lost 0 bases to trimming and J lost 2 bases, with 2 bases between them. This CDR3 is 12 amino acids long. The germline V gene has CDR1 ENHRY and CDR2 SYGVKD. This chain's CDR3 is CAISESTYEQYF. The CDR3 bases are TGTGCCATCAGTGAGTCGACCTACGAGCAGTACTTC.

The chain combines TRBV19 with TRBJ1-5; the D gene is possibly TRBD1 (5 bases). The germline V gene encodes CDR1 LNHDA and CDR2 SQIVND (reference sequence). V lost 7 bases, J lost 3 bases, and 16 bases lay in between. The CDR3 has 15 residues. The CDR3 DNA follows: TGTGCCAGTACTCAGGGCAGAGCAATCAATCAGCCCCAGCATTTT. It specifies CASTQGRAINQPQHF.

In this sample, this clone turned up a few times. The rearrangement links TRBV2 to TRBJ2-1, with 9 nucleotides matching TRBD2. Germline V gene data show CDR1 as SNHLY and CDR2 as FYNNEI. The junction had 11 bases not matched to a gene; V was cut back by 5 bases and J by 6 bases. This CDR3 has 16 residues. The CDR3 here is CASSNRGLARANEQFF. For the CDR3, the DNA is TGTGCCAGCAGTAACAGGGGACTAGCCCGGGCCAATGAGCAGTTCTTC.

This chain links TRBV6-5 with TRBJ2-3, with 8 positions matching TRBD2. Trimming removed 5 bases from V and 2 bases from J; junction bases left unmatched: 6. The CDR3 sequence is 15 residues long. The germline gives CDR1 MNHEY, CDR2 SVGAGI. The chain's CDR3 is CASSPPGGFTDTQYF. The CDR3 DNA is TGTGCCAGCAGTCCCCCGGGAGGGTTCACAGATACGCAGTATTTT.

This clone was detected only a few times. The rearrangement uses TRBV28 and TRBJ1-1; the match to TRBD1 covers 8 bases. Germline V lookup: CDR1 MDHEN, CDR2 SYDVKM. V lost 5 bases, J lost 5 bases, and 10 bases stayed unmatched. The CDR3 has 15 amino acids. Here the CDR3 reads CASSADRARWTEAFF. The DNA of the CDR3 is TGTGCCAGCAGTGCGGACAGGGCAAGGTGGACTGAAGCTTTCTTT.

The chain uses TRBV7-9 and TRBJ1-2, with D unclear. The length of the CDR3 is 12 residues. V dropped 4 bases and J dropped 13 bases, with 16 bases sitting between them. Germline loops: CDR1 SEHNR, CDR2 FQNEAQ (reference sequence). The CDR3 nucleotides are TGTGCCAGCAGCTCCCCGAGGAAGGGAAGCACCTTC. This codes for CASSSPRKGSTF.

The chain has TRBV4-2 and TRBJ1-1; D gene uncertain. Germline V gene data show CDR1 as LGHNA and CDR2 as YNFKEQ. The length of the CDR3 is 14 residues. Trimming left V 7 bases short and J 1 base short, with 13 bases between. CDR3 loop: CASTLTVENTEAFF. DNA for the CDR3: TGTGCCAGCACCTTGACCGTCGAGAACACTGAAGCTTTCTTT.

This clone was observed a handful of times. The chain employs TRBV11-2 and TRBJ2-7, with 8 bases aligning to TRBD1. Trimming at V came to 2 bases and at J to 3 bases, leaving 12 bases not matched to a gene. The germline CDR1 and CDR2 sequences are SGHAT and FQNNGV. The CDR3 covers 17 residues. This CDR3 reads CASSLYPLDRVRYEQYF. CDR3 sequence (DNA): TGTGCCAGCAGCTTATACCCTCTGGACAGGGTCCGCTACGAGCAGTACTTC.